This TCR beta chain was documented in a study of T cells in Graves' hyperthyroidism and ophthalmopathy. This clonotype was seen repeatedly, ten times or more. Amplification of TCR beta CDR3 regions used RNA as the template. Primed by the HTBI set, a first-round RT-PCR was run on the TCR CDR3. TCRdb reprocessed the multiplex PCR reads with MiXCR, giving one entry per CDR3 protein. The data hold fewer than 350,000 distinct CDR3 sequences, with over 20% observed a single time. Trimming pared 5 bases from V and 5 bases from J, leaving 16 bases between. Germline assignment: CDR1 MNHNS and CDR2 SASEGT. The CDR3 extends over 15 amino acids.

This TCR was sampled from a woman aged 50 to 60 with Graves' hyperthyroidism. The sample was blood. This chain links TRBV6-1 with TRBJ1-5; weak D call: TRBD1 (5 bases). The CDR3 here is CASSPKWGGDQPQHF. In nucleotides, the CDR3 is TGTGCCAGCAGTCCTAAGTGGGGGGGAGATCAGCCCCAGCATTTT.